Listed below are T cell receptor beta chains from one sample, sequenced in a study of blood T cell repertoires in COVID-19. The table came from immunoSEQ multiplex PCR; TCRdb's copy has only in-frame clones and leaves some out. In the table there are over 200,000 clones, 70% to 90% of which are singletons. The sequencing input was peripheral blood. The source of these receptors is a woman between 50 and 59 years old with active or convalescent COVID-19. The conserved cysteine and the conserved F or W are not part of the CDR3 here.

V gene: TRBV9; J gene: TRBJ2-4; CDR3 protein: ASSPQTLVAKNIQY
V gene: TRBV19; J gene: TRBJ1-1; CDR3 protein: ATTLLGGRWDTEAF
V gene: TRBV6-5; J gene: TRBJ2-3; CDR3 protein: ATGQGPTDTQY
V gene: TRBV11-3; J gene: TRBJ2-3; CDR3 protein: ASSSGLAGVDTQY
V gene: TRBV24-1; J gene: TRBJ1-2; CDR3 protein: ATSDGAQGLGGYT
V gene: TRBV27; J gene: TRBJ2-3; CDR3 protein: ASSSSGRPTDTQY
V gene: TRBV9; J gene: TRBJ2-1; CDR3 protein: ASSVASGGYNEQF
V gene: TRBV20-1; J gene: TRBJ1-1; CDR3 protein: SASRHRDTEAF
V gene: TRBV2; J gene: TRBJ2-5; CDR3 protein: ASRWQRGFQETQY
V gene: TRBV28; J gene: TRBJ2-4; CDR3 protein: ASNRLAVAKNIQY
V gene: TRBV19; J gene: TRBJ2-7; CDR3 protein: ASSTSGRAHEQY
V gene: TRBV5-1; J gene: TRBJ1-1; CDR3 protein: ASSAKLNTEAF
V gene: TRBV2; J gene: TRBJ1-1; CDR3 protein: ASSVGTAMNTEAF
V gene: TRBV5-6; J gene: TRBJ2-7; CDR3 protein: ASSLGLGTGTGEQY
V gene: TRBV2; J gene: TRBJ1-2; CDR3 protein: ASTRGQGLINYGYT
V gene: TRBV19; J gene: TRBJ2-5; CDR3 protein: ASIGTGRGETQY
V gene: TRBV7-6; J gene: TRBJ2-3; CDR3 protein: ASSSLARRTDTQY
V gene: TRBV7-9; J gene: TRBJ1-5; CDR3 protein: ASSPGNNQPQH
V gene: TRBV5-1; J gene: TRBJ1-3; CDR3 protein: ASSSDSPGFSGNTIY
V gene: TRBV5-6; J gene: TRBJ1-2; CDR3 protein: ASSLGQGNYGYT
V gene: TRBV19; J gene: TRBJ2-3; CDR3 protein: ASKHYTTDTQY
V gene: TRBV6-8; J gene: TRBJ2-1; CDR3 protein: ASRTTGPPTNPTNNEQF
V gene: TRBV5-4; J gene: TRBJ2-3; CDR3 protein: ASSFPLAGTDTQY
V gene: TRBV6-5; J gene: TRBJ2-2; CDR3 protein: ASKTSNTGELF
V gene: TRBV5-1; J gene: TRBJ1-2; CDR3 protein: ASSLEATGGIGYT
V gene: TRBV3-1/TRBV3-2; J gene: TRBJ1-3; CDR3 protein: ASSPGVASGNTIY
V gene: TRBV27; J gene: TRBJ2-7; CDR3 protein: ASRLGQGAYEQY
V gene: TRBV5-5; J gene: TRBJ2-1; CDR3 protein: ASSFPGQVNEQF
V gene: TRBV6-5; J gene: TRBJ1-6; CDR3 protein: ASRTSSYNSPLH
V gene: TRBV3-1/TRBV3-2; J gene: TRBJ1-4; CDR3 protein: ASSQRGVHEKLF
V gene: TRBV6-5; J gene: TRBJ1-3; CDR3 protein: ASSYTGTSGNTIY
V gene: TRBV2; J gene: TRBJ1-2; CDR3 protein: ASPGGEGGYT
V gene: TRBV5-4; J gene: TRBJ2-1; CDR3 protein: ASSLGLAQRNEQF
V gene: TRBV6-5; J gene: TRBJ2-3; CDR3 protein: ASSPGWQDTQY
V gene: TRBV19; J gene: TRBJ1-2; CDR3 protein: ASSTGEHYGYT
V gene: TRBV9; J gene: TRBJ2-3; CDR3 protein: ASSVGSGAGTDTQY
V gene: TRBV19; J gene: TRBJ1-1; CDR3 protein: ASSMGGTGLKGTEAF
V gene: TRBV6-6; J gene: TRBJ2-2; CDR3 protein: ASSYNGLAETGELF
V gene: TRBV10-2; J gene: TRBJ2-3; CDR3 protein: ASSETSGPTDTQY
V gene: TRBV2; J gene: TRBJ1-4; CDR3 protein: ASSLTGTGEQKLF
V gene: TRBV7-8; J gene: TRBJ2-1; CDR3 protein: ASSLGRSFLLYNEQF
V gene: TRBV2; J gene: TRBJ2-3; CDR3 protein: ASLSGSRSDTQY
V gene: TRBV19; J gene: TRBJ2-1; CDR3 protein: ASNEGQGIQRNEQF
V gene: TRBV7-3; J gene: TRBJ2-1; CDR3 protein: ASSPRLGGGANEQF
V gene: TRBV2; J gene: TRBJ2-3; CDR3 protein: ASRSMGQGADTQY
V gene: TRBV10-3; J gene: TRBJ1-5; CDR3 protein: AISRDRQQPQH
V gene: TRBV12-5; J gene: TRBJ2-7; CDR3 protein: ASGNRRDEQY
V gene: TRBV18; J gene: TRBJ1-3; CDR3 protein: ASSPQGFGTRGNTIY
V gene: TRBV3-1/TRBV3-2; J gene: TRBJ2-2; CDR3 protein: ASSQDTGLAGSGELF